This entry lists 12 T cell receptor beta chains sequenced from one sample in a study of human T cells and chemical hapten exposure (dated by TCRdb to the early 2020s). The library was generated by 5' RACE. The run used an Illumina MiSeq. TCRdb redid the processing of the public reads, applying fastp at Q25 and MiXCR, and retained in-frame beta chains. CDR3 protein duplicates are merged, each entry listing the most common genes and DNA. This sample lists 130,000 or so distinct CDR3 sequences; 4.1% were detected once. The ten most abundant clones make up approximately 1.4% of the sample. Total RNA was isolated from unfractionated whole blood collected in Tempus Blood RNA tubes. The source of these receptors is a female donor in good health.

This clonotype has a count of ten or more. V is TRBV20-1 and J is TRBJ2-7; the D gene could be TRBD1 or TRBD2 (5 bases each). Trimming left V 6 bases short and J 7 bases short, with 31 bases between. The CDR3 is made up of 17 amino acids. Germline V gene data show CDR1 as DFQATT and CDR2 as SNEGSKA (reference sequence). CDR3 coding DNA: TGCAGTGCCCAACTCTATGCCGGGACCTGGAGAGACGGGGAGCAGTACTTC. As protein: CSAQLYAGTWRDGEQYF.

This clonotype was counted at least ten times. The CDR3 DNA follows: TGCGCCAGCAGCTTGACCGGGACAGGGGAAGAGACCCAGTACTTC. The encoded protein is CASSLTGTGEETQYF. The chain uses TRBV5-1 and TRBJ2-5, with 10 nucleotides matching TRBD1. Germline CDR1 SGHRS, CDR2 YFSETQ. Losses at the gene ends were 1 base for V and 3 bases for J; bases not matched to a gene: 3. The CDR3 has 15 amino acids.

This clonotype was found many times. The chain uses TRBV20-1 and TRBJ2-1; 7 nucleotides line up with TRBD2. Germline-derived CDR1 and CDR2 are DFQATT and SNEGSKA (reference sequence). V dropped 5 bases and J dropped 1; count of bases not matched to a gene: 11. CDR3 size: 16 residues. The CDR3 spells CSAQRPGGGSYNEQFF. In DNA, the CDR3 is TGCAGTGCTCAAAGACCCGGCGGGGGATCCTACAATGAGCAGTTCTTC.

This clonotype has a count of ten or more. The chain has TRBV5-1 and TRBJ2-5; D not certain. V lost 4 bases to trimming and J lost 0 bases, with 13 bases between them. CDR3 length: 15 amino acids. The germline gives CDR1 SGHRS, CDR2 YFSETQ. The CDR3 reads CASSLVSVYQETQYF. For the CDR3, the DNA is TGCGCCAGCAGCCTAGTCTCAGTTTACCAAGAGACCCAGTACTTC.

This clonotype appeared many times. The V gene is TRBV6-6, the J gene TRBJ1-6; D is ambiguous. The CDR3 covers 16 residues. Germline lookup yields CDR1 MNHNY and CDR2 SVGAGI (reference sequence). V was pared by 7 bases and J by 3 bases, with 16 bases between. The CDR3 is CASNIGVLVYNSPLHF. The CDR3 bases are TGTGCCAGCAATATCGGGGTCCTTGTCTATAATTCACCCCTCCACTTT.

This clonotype has at least ten counts. The V call is TRBV10-3, the J call TRBJ2-7; a possible D gene is TRBD2 (5 bases). Germline V gives CDR1 ENHRY, CDR2 SYGVKD. Trimming cost V 3 bases and J 3 bases, with 12 bases left between them. The CDR3 has 14 amino acids. The CDR3 sequence is CAISEALANYEQYF. In DNA, the CDR3 is TGTGCCATCAGTGAAGCTCTAGCTAACTACGAGCAGTACTTC.

This clonotype was seen ten or more times. The chain's CDR3 is CASSAGGGNTEAFF. CDR3 nucleotide sequence: TGTGCCAGCTCAGCAGGGGGCGGGAACACTGAAGCTTTCTTT. This chain uses TRBV6-6 with TRBJ1-1; 8 positions agree with TRBD1. This CDR3 is 14 amino acids long. Germline assignment: CDR1 MNHNY and CDR2 SVGAGI (reference sequence). V shed 8 bases and J 1 base; nucleotides not matched to a gene: 6.

In its sample, this clonotype was seen many times. For the CDR3, the DNA is TGCGCCAGCAGCTTGGACGGAGCTGCCAAAAACATTCAGTACTTC. Translated: CASSLDGAAKNIQYF. The chain joins TRBV5-1 to TRBJ2-4, with D unclear. The CDR3 extends over 15 amino acids. Trimming removed 0 bases at V and 1 base at J, with 8 bases between. Germline values: CDR1 SGHRS, CDR2 YFSETQ.

This clonotype came up many times. The J gene is TRBJ1-1, the V gene TRBV25-1; D remains unclear. The CDR3 extends over 13 amino acids. Germline CDR1 is MGHDK and CDR2 is SYGVNS. Trimming took off 5 bases at V and 6 bases at J, with 13 bases between the two ends. The CDR3 is CASSNHVRAEAFF. The CDR3 nucleotides read TGTGCCAGCAGTAACCACGTTAGGGCTGAAGCTTTCTTT.

This clonotype occurred many times. The chain combines TRBV28 with TRBJ2-1; the match to TRBD2 covers 16 bases. This CDR3 is 20 amino acids long. The ends lost 3 bases at V and 1 base at J; junction bases unmatched: 9. CDR1 is MDHEN, CDR2 SYDVKM, per germline. CDR3 DNA: TGTGCCAGCAGTTTGTCTCCCGGGACTAGCGGGGGGGTGTCCTACAATGAGCAGTTCTTC. Its protein product is CASSLSPGTSGGVSYNEQFF.

This clonotype came up many times. V is TRBV4-2 and J is TRBJ2-7, with 10 bases lining up with TRBD1. V shed 4 bases, J shed 6 bases, and the junction held 6 bases outside the gene matches. Germline loops: CDR1 LGHNA, CDR2 YNFKEQ. The CDR3 length is 14 residues. The CDR3 protein is CASSLSGTGVEQYF. DNA of the CDR3: TGTGCCAGCAGCCTGTCGGGGACAGGGGTCGAGCAGTACTTC.

This clonotype came up many times. V gene TRBV28 combines with J gene TRBJ2-7; unclear D gene. The CDR3 length is 12 residues. The germline gives CDR1 MDHEN, CDR2 SYDVKM. Trimming removed 8 bases at V and 2 bases at J, with 10 bases between. CDR3 protein: CASLRPPYEQYF. In nucleotides, the CDR3 is TGTGCCAGCTTAAGGCCTCCCTACGAGCAGTACTTC.